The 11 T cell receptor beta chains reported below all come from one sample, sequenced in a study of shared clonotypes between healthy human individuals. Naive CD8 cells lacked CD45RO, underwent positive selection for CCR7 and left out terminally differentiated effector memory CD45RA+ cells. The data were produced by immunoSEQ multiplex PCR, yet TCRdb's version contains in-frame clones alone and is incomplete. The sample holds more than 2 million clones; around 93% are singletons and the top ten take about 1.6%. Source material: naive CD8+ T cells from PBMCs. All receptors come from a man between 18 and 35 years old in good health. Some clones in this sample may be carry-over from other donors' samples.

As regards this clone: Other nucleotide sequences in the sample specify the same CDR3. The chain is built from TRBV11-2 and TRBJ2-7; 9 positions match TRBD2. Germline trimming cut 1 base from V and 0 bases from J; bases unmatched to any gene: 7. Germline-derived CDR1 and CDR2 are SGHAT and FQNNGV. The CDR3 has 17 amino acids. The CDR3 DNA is TGTGCCAGCAGCTTAGGGGGTCTAGCGGGAAGCTCCTACGAGCAGTACTTC. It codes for CASSLGGLAGSSYEQYF.

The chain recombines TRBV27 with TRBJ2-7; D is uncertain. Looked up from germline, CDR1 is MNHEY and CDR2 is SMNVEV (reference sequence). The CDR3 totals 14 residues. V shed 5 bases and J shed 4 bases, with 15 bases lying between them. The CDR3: CASSTWGILYEQYF. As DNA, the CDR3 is TGTGCCAGCAGTACATGGGGTATTCTATACGAGCAGTACTTC.

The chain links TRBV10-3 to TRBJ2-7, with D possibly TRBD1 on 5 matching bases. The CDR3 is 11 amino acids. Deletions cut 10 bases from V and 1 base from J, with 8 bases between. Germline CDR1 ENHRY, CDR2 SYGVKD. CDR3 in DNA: TGTGCCACCAGGGATTCCTACGAGCAGTACTTC. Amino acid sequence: CATRDSYEQYF.

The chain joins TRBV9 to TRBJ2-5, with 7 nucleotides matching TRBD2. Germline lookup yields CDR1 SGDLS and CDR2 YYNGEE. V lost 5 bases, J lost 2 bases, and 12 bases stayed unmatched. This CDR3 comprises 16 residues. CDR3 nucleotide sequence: TGTGCCAGCAGAGGAGGCGGGAGAAAACCTCAAGAGACCCAGTACTTC. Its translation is CASRGGGRKPQETQYF. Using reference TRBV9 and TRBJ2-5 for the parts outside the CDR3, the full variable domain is DSGVTQTPKHLITATGQRVTLRCSPRSGDLSVYWYQQSLDQGLQFLIQYYNGEERAKGNILERFSAQQFPDLHSELNLSSLELGDSALYFCASRGGGRKPQETQYFGPGTRLLVL.

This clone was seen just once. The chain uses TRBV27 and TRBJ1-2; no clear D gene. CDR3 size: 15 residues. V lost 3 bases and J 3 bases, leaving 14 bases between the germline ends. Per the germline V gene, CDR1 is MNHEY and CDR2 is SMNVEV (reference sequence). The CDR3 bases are TGTGCCAGCAGTTTTTCCCCCGAGCCCTACTATGGCTACACCTTC. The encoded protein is CASSFSPEPYYGYTF.

CDR3 sequence: CASSLLLGRGSDTQYF. The DNA of the CDR3 is TGTGCCAGCAGTTTATTGCTCGGGAGAGGGTCAGATACGCAGTATTTT. This chain links TRBV27 with TRBJ2-3, with D perhaps matching TRBD2 (6 bases). The CDR3 runs 16 residues. CDR1 and CDR2 (germline): MNHEY, SMNVEV (reference sequence). V lost 1 base and J 4 bases, leaving 15 bases between the germline ends.

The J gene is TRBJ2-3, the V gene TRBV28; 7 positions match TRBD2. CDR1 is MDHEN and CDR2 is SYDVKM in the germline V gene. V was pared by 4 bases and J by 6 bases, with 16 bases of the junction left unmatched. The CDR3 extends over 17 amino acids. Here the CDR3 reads CASSSPGWEGNWDTQYF. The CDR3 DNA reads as TGTGCCAGCAGTTCCCCAGGGTGGGAGGGCAACTGGGATACGCAGTATTTT.

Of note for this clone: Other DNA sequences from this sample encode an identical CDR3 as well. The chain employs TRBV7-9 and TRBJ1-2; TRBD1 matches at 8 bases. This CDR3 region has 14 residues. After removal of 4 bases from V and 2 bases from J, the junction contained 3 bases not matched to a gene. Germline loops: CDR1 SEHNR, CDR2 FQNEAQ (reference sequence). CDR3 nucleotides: TGTGCCAGCAGCTCCGGGACAGGAAACTATGGCTACACCTTC. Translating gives CASSSGTGNYGYTF.

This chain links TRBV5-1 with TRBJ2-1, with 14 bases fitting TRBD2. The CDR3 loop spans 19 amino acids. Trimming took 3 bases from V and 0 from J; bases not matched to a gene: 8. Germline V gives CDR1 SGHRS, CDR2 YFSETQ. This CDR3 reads CASSSGLAGAPSSYNEQFF. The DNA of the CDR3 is TGCGCCAGCAGCTCGGGACTAGCGGGGGCCCCGAGCTCCTACAATGAGCAGTTCTTC.

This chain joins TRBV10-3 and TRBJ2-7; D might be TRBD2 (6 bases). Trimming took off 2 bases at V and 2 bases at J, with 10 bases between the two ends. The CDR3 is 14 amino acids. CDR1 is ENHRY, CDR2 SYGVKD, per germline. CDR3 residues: CAISEPGRTYEQYF. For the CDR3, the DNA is TGTGCCATCAGTGAGCCTGGGAGGACCTACGAGCAGTACTTC.

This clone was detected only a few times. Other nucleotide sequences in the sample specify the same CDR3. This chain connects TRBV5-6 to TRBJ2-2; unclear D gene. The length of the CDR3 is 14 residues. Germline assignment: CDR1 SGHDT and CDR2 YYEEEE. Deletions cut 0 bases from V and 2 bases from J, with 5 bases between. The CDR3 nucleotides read TGTGCCAGCAGCTTGGGCAGCAACACCGGGGAGCTGTTTTTT. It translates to CASSLGSNTGELFF.